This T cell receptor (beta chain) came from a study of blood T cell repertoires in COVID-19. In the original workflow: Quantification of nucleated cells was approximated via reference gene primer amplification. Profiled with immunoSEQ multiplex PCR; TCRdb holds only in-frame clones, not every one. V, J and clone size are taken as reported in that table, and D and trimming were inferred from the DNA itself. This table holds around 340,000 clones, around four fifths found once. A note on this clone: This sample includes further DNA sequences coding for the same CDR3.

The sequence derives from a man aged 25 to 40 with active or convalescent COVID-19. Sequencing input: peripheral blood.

The CDR3 sequence: CASSGTGNQPQHF. CDR3 in DNA: TGTGCCAGCAGTGGGACAGGCAATCAGCCCCAGCATTTT. This chain joins TRBV2 and TRBJ1-5; a weak D match, TRBD1 (6 bases). V shed 4 bases and J shed 2 bases, with 6 bases lying between them. The germline gives CDR1 SNHLY, CDR2 FYNNEI. The CDR3 covers 13 residues.